This T cell receptor (beta chain) was recorded in a study of yellow fever vaccine responses in identical twins. Study results and caveats: After vaccination, twins' T cell response reportedly seemed partly convergent, partly personalized.

TCRdb reprocessed the RT-PCR reads with MiXCR, giving one entry per CDR3 protein. Of 4,000 to 6,000 distinct CDR3 sequences in the sample, approximately 89% were seen once. Turning to this clonotype: The antigen remains undetermined. A read error may account for a junction end that differs from germline.

This clonotype was sampled from a woman under 30 who received the yellow fever vaccine. Sequencing used T cells from blood (PBMCs), unsorted or a sorted subset (not recorded which), obtained before or after yellow fever vaccination (not recorded which).

The DNA for the CDR3 is TGCGCCAGCAGGTCAGGTTTCTTC. Translated: CASRSGFF. This rearrangement joins TRBV23-1 to TRBJ2-7; no clear D. TRBV23-1 is known as an ORF, though its function is uncertain. The CDR3 covers 8 residues.